A single sample is the source of the 5 T cell receptor beta chains below, sequenced in a study of human CD8 memory T cell subsets. Scientists made TCR beta libraries using UMI-labeled 5' RACE. TCRdb reprocessed the 5' RACE reads and keeps a single row for each CDR3 protein, giving no DNA. There are roughly 8,900 distinct CDR3 sequences in the sample, with 15% held by the top ten. The term TPEX covered CCR7+ PD-1+ TIGIT+ early memory CD8+ T cells that had exhausted-like traits. Material for sequencing was CD8+ T cells from PBMCs. The source is a human donor in good health.

The chain joins TRBV7-9 to TRBJ2-7; TCRdb's D gene call, TRBD1, goes unchecked for lack of DNA. The CDR3 extends over 13 amino acids. CDR1 and CDR2 (germline): SEHNR, FQNEAQ (reference sequence). Here the CDR3 reads CASSLGTGREQYF.

The chain links TRBV9 to TRBJ2-7. This CDR3 spans 12 amino acids. Germline CDR1 and CDR2: SGDLS and YYNGEE. CDR3 sequence reads: CASSDGTYEQYF.

In terms of frequency, this clonotype is medium-sized. V gene TRBV7-9 combines with J gene TRBJ1-1; TCRdb's D call of TRBD1 is untestable without DNA. Looked up from germline, CDR1 is SEHNR and CDR2 is FQNEAQ (reference sequence). The CDR3 extends over 15 amino acids. CDR3 sequence reads: CASSLDRETNTEAFF.

This clonotype is classed as medium-sized (0.01 to 0.1%) by frequency. This chain joins TRBV7-9 and TRBJ2-3. The germline V gene has CDR1 SEHNR and CDR2 FQNEAQ (reference sequence). The CDR3 has 15 residues. CDR3 residues: CASSLVGTSTDTQYF.

The CDR3 protein is CASSLPLTVLGTDTDTQYF. This rearrangement joins TRBV4-2 to TRBJ2-3; TCRdb lists TRBD1, though no DNA is available to test this call. Germline V gives CDR1 LGHNA, CDR2 YNFKEQ. There are 19 residues in the CDR3.